The subject of this entry is one T cell receptor (beta chain). Data came from immunoSEQ multiplex PCR; TCRdb stores just in-frame clones and leaves some out. The table shows around 58,000 clones, with around nine tenths occurring only once. The CDR3 consists of 14 residues. Germline V gene data show CDR1 as SGDLS and CDR2 as YYNGEE. Trimming removed 0 bases from V and 5 bases from J, with 9 bases in between. This entry is derived from a study of technical replicates of blood from several donors. The chain employs TRBV9 and TRBJ2-1; weak D call: TRBD2 (5 bases). This receptor was identified in a human donor in good health. Some clones in this sample may be carry-over from other donors' samples. Sequenced input: PBMCs. CDR3 sequence (DNA): TGTGCCAGCAGCGTAGGTAGCGCCGACAATGAGCAGTTCTTC. This encodes CASSVGSADNEQFF.